This T cell receptor beta chain comes out of a study of beta chain features in type 1 diabetes. Study-level findings and limits: Among patients with Type 1 diabetes, TCRB CDR3s were moderately but significantly shorter in every one of the four CD4+ subsets. The study found that naive, central memory and Treg TCRB repertoires appeared more similar in patients than in healthy donors.

From germline, CDR1 is SGHTA and CDR2 FQGNSA. Trimming removed 4 bases from V and 0 bases from J, with 8 bases in between. The CDR3 runs 14 residues. Details on this clone: What it binds is unknown.

Expressed TCRB transcripts were sequenced because the isolated RNA had all been reverse transcribed beforehand. Produced via immunoSEQ multiplex PCR; TCRdb's table is partial and in-frame only. The sample has approximately 52,000 clones, around 60% seen once. Sequenced material: stem cell memory CD4+ T cells from blood. This receptor was obtained from a woman in her twenties or thirties with type 1 diabetes. The genes are TRBV7-2 and TRBJ2-3; D possibly corresponds to TRBD2 (5 bases). As DNA, the CDR3 is TGTGCCAGCAGCTCGGAGGCTAGCACAGATACGCAGTATTTT. It is translated as CASSSEASTDTQYF.